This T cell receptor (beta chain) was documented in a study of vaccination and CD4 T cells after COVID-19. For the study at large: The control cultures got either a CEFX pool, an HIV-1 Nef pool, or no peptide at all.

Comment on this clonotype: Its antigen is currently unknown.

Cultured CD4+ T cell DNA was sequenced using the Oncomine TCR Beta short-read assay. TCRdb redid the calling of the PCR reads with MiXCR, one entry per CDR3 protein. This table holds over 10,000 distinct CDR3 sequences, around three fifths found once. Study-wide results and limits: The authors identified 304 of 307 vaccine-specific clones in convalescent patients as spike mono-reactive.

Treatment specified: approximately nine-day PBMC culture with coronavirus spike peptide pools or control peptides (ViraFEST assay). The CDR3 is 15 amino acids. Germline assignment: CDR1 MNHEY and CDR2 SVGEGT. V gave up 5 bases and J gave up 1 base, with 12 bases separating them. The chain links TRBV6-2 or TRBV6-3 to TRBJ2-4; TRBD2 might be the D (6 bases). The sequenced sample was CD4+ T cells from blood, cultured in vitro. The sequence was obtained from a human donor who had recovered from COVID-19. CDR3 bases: TGTGCCAGCAGTCGGGACTTCGGGGCCAAAAACATTCAGTACTTC. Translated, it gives CASSRDFGAKNIQYF.